This TCR beta chain was profiled in a study of blood T cell repertoires in COVID-19. Only in-frame clones appear in the TCRdb table, and some are missing; sequencing was by immunoSEQ multiplex PCR. The repertoire holds more than 300,000 clones, with 80% to 90% as singletons. The CDR3 spans 14 residues. The germline CDR1 and CDR2 sequences are MNHEY and SMNVEV (reference sequence). The V gene end was trimmed by 8 bases and the J gene end by 1 base; junction bases not matched to a gene: 6. Resolution of symptoms, clearance, or two negative PCRs was present in recovered Cohort 3 donors. The sequencing sample was made of PBMCs or T cells enriched from blood (not recorded which). The rearrangement joins TRBV27 to TRBJ2-7, with 9 bases aligning to TRBD1. This TCR was recovered from a woman aged 18-29 years who had recovered from COVID-19. The CDR3 coding sequence is TGTGCCAGCCACGGGACAGGGTCTTCCTACGAGCAGTACTTC. It encodes CASHGTGSSYEQYF.